A selection of T cell receptor beta chains follows, all from one sample in a study of CD4 T cells in relation to SARS-CoV-2 and coronaviruses. The protocol was immunoSEQ multiplex PCR, while the TCRdb copy is restricted to in-frame clones and leaves out a portion. The profile covers about 59,000 clones, with 86% appearing a single time and about 1.3% taken by the ten largest. Material: memory CD4+ T cells from PBMCs. Receptor source: a human donor in good health. Both conserved end residues are part of each CDR3. D genes are given only for firm matches. A clone size is listed for some rows: how often the clone was seen (once, few, many), or a class if it is expanded.

V: TRBV6-5
J: TRBJ1-2
D: TRBD1
size: once
CDR3: CASSYSRGQGNYGYTF
DNA: TGTGCCAGCAGTTACTCGAGGGGACAGGGGAACTATGGCTACACCTTC

V: TRBV5-4
J: TRBJ1-1
D: TRBD1
size: -
CDR3: CASSPRLVQGVGTEAFF
DNA: TGTGCCAGCAGTCCCCGTCTTGTGCAGGGGGTGGGTACTGAAGCTTTCTTT

V: TRBV10-3
J: TRBJ2-5
D: -
size: -
CDR3: CAISEGYSQETQYF
DNA: TGTGCCATCAGTGAAGGGTACAGCCAAGAGACCCAGTACTTC

V: TRBV7-9
J: TRBJ2-5
D: TRBD2
size: -
CDR3: CACRAGAARETQYF
DNA: TGTGCCTGCCGGGCGGGAGCCGCCCGAGAGACCCAGTACTTC

V: TRBV24-1
J: TRBJ1-2
D: -
size: -
CDR3: CATSDFNGDYGYTF
DNA: TGTGCCACCAGTGATTTTAACGGGGACTATGGCTACACCTTC

V: TRBV2
J: TRBJ2-7
D: -
size: -
CDR3: CASSYRTTGIYEQYF
DNA: TGTGCCAGCAGTTATCGGACTACCGGAATATACGAGCAGTACTTC

V: TRBV5-1
J: TRBJ2-3
D: -
size: -
CDR3: CASSLGRPTDTQYF
DNA: TGCGCCAGCAGTTTAGGACGGCCCACAGATACGCAGTATTTT

V: TRBV5-1
J: TRBJ2-5
D: -
size: -
CDR3: CASSLVGGAEETQYF
DNA: TGCGCCAGCAGCTTGGTCGGCGGGGCGGAGGAGACCCAGTACTTC

V: TRBV2
J: TRBJ2-1
D: TRBD1
size: -
CDR3: CASRSTGGREQFF
DNA: TGTGCCAGCAGGTCGACAGGGGGGAGAGAGCAGTTCTTC

V: TRBV5-1
J: TRBJ2-5
D: -
size: -
CDR3: CASRPTDFLETQYF
DNA: TGCGCCAGCCGACCGACGGACTTCTTAGAGACCCAGTACTTC

V: TRBV28
J: TRBJ2-4
D: -
size: -
CDR3: CASSSGGVAKNIQYF
DNA: TGTGCCAGCAGCAGCGGCGGGGTAGCCAAAAACATTCAGTACTTC

V: TRBV4-1
J: TRBJ2-5
D: TRBD2
size: -
CDR3: CASSPGTSGQETQYF
DNA: TGCGCCAGCAGCCCCGGGACTAGCGGCCAAGAGACCCAGTACTTC

V: TRBV24-1
J: TRBJ2-7
D: -
size: -
CDR3: CATSETGTYEQYF
DNA: TGTGCCACCAGTGAAACAGGGACGTACGAGCAGTACTTC

V: TRBV7-9
J: TRBJ2-7
D: -
size: -
CDR3: CASSLGFSSYEQYF
DNA: TGTGCCAGCAGCTTAGGGTTCAGCTCCTACGAGCAGTACTTC

V: TRBV11-2
J: TRBJ2-2
D: -
size: -
CDR3: CASSPRQTVTTAGELFF
DNA: TGTGCCAGCAGCCCCAGACAGACGGTAACGACCGCCGGGGAGCTGTTTTTT